This T cell receptor beta chain was documented in a study of cytomegalovirus exposure and HLA in healthy donors. PCR was performed using 60 Vbeta and 13 Jbeta primers. The protocol was immunoSEQ multiplex PCR, while the TCRdb copy is restricted to in-frame clones and leaves out a portion. The sample includes approximately 170,000 clones, around 77% seen only once; the top ten take roughly 1.5%. Trimming at V came to 6 bases and at J to 1 base, leaving 9 bases not matched to a gene. The V gene's germline CDR1 is MNHEY and CDR2 SMNVEV (reference sequence). This CDR3 has 16 residues. Every donor was a healthy person donating bone marrow. Concerning this clone: Its antigen is unidentified.

Study-wide findings and caveats: Most CMV-associated TCR beta chains were later found to appear HLA-restricted. As a later analysis showed, a missense DCLRE1C variant was linked to trimming of TCR beta V- and J-genes.

Input material: PBMCs. The chain has TRBV27 and TRBJ2-7, with TRBD2 matching 10 bases. This sequence was found in a man aged 35-49 years in good health and CMV-seronegative. The CDR3 coding sequence is TGTGCCAGCAGCAGATCTAGCGGGAGTCTGTCCTACGAGCAGTACGTC. Residues: CASSRSSGSLSYEQYV.